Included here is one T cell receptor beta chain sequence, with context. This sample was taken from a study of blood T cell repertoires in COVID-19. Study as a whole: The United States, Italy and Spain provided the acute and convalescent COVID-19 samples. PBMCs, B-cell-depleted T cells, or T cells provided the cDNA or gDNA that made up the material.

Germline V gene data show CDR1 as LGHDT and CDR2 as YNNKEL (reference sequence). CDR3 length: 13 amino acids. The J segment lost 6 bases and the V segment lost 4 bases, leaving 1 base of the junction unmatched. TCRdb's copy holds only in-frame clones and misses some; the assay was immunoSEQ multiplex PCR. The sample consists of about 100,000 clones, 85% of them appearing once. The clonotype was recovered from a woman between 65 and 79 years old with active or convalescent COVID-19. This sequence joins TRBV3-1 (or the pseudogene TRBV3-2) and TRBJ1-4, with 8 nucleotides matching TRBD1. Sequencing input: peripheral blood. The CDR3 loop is CASSPTGDEKLFF. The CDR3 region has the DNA TGTGCCAGCAGCCCGACAGGGGATGAAAAACTGTTTTTT.